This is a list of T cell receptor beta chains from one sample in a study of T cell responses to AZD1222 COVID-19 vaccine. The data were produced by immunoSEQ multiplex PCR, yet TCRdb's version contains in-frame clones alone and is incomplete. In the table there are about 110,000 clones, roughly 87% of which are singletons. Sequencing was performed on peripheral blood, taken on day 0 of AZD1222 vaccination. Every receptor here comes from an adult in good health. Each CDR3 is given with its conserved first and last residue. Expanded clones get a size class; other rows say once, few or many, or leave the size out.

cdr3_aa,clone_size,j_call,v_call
CASSSGTRNTGELFF,-,TRBJ2-2,TRBV7-9
CASSGDCPGTGICEQYF,few,TRBJ2-7,TRBV2
CASSSAGQGPGETQYF,-,TRBJ2-5,TRBV5-4
CASSFNPRGGELFF,few,TRBJ2-2,TRBV7-2
CASSPQGEKLFF,-,TRBJ1-4,TRBV7-8
CASSLHNTEAFF,-,TRBJ1-1,TRBV12-3/TRBV12-4
CAGSFRREASPLHF,-,TRBJ1-6,TRBV7-2
CASSLEGVRMNTEAFF,once,TRBJ1-1,TRBV5-1
CASRGDRQRRDTGELFF,few,TRBJ2-2,TRBV5-1
CASSIMGGRNTEAFF,-,TRBJ1-1,TRBV19
CASSIGRNSPLHF,-,TRBJ1-6,TRBV19
CASSYSSAVYGYTF,few,TRBJ1-2,TRBV6-2/TRBV6-3
CASSTGNTIYF,-,TRBJ1-3,TRBV7-9
CSASNRDRAGETQYF,few,TRBJ2-5,TRBV20-1
CASRPDRGSNQPQHF,-,TRBJ1-5,TRBV7-2
CASIPSGGAPNTQYF,-,TRBJ2-3,TRBV19
CASSSPPSGVLRGADTQYF,-,TRBJ2-3,TRBV27
CASSQDFLAGDYEQYF,-,TRBJ2-7,TRBV4-3
CASSLTGTGDYEQYF,-,TRBJ2-7,TRBV5-1